This record looks at one T cell receptor (beta chain) sequence and its context. Different DNA sequences within this sample yield the same CDR3. The data derive from a study of sequential checkpoint blockade in melanoma. Method: immunoSEQ multiplex PCR; TCRdb's copy keeps in-frame clones and lacks some. The sample includes 20,000 or so clones, 73% seen only once; the top ten take around 20%. The length of the CDR3 is 12 residues. J lost 4 bases, V lost 6 bases, and 0 bases had no gene match. CDR1 and CDR2 (germline): LNHDA, SQIVND (reference sequence). Treatment denoted: randomized to nivolumab then ipilimumab (arm A) or the reverse (arm B).

The sequencing here drew on CD8+ T cells sorted from blood (inferred from file names), taken from a patient given nivolumab and ipilimumab in sequence. This TCR was sampled from a human donor with melanoma. The gene calls are TRBV19 and TRBJ1-1; TRBD1 matches at 9 bases. CDR3 residues: CASRTGGTEAFF. The CDR3 DNA follows: TGTGCCAGTAGGACAGGGGGCACTGAAGCTTTCTTT.